These T cell receptor beta chains were read from a single sample in a study of T cell responses to AZD1222 COVID-19 vaccine. TCRdb's copy holds only in-frame clones and misses some; the assay was immunoSEQ multiplex PCR. The repertoire holds 150,000 or so clones, with around 90% as singletons. The specimen was peripheral blood, collected on day 0 of AZD1222 vaccination. These receptors were taken from an adult in good health. The CDR3 runs from the conserved cysteine through the conserved F or W. D genes are given only for firm matches. The size of a clone is reported for some rows only, either as once, few or many, or as a class for expanded clones.

CDR3 DNA: TGTGCCAGCACCCCCACTCTAGCGGGAGGTTACAACATTCAGTACTTC
CDR3 protein: CASTPTLAGGYNIQYF
J gene: TRBJ2-4
D gene: TRBD2
clone size: NA
V gene: TRBV28

CDR3 DNA: TGCGCCAGCACCGCGACAGGGACGGATTCACCCCTCCACTTT
CDR3 protein: CASTATGTDSPLHF
J gene: TRBJ1-6
D gene: TRBD1
clone size: NA
V gene: TRBV5-1

CDR3 DNA: TGTGCCAGCAGTTACTCGGGGGCACCTAACTATGGCTACACCTTC
CDR3 protein: CASSYSGAPNYGYTF
J gene: TRBJ1-2
D gene: NA
clone size: NA
V gene: TRBV6-5

CDR3 DNA: TGCGCCAGCAGCCAAGAAAGAGGACAGGGAGGCACTGAAGCTTTCTTT
CDR3 protein: CASSQERGQGGTEAFF
J gene: TRBJ1-1
D gene: TRBD1
clone size: NA
V gene: TRBV4-1

CDR3 DNA: TGTGCCAGCAGCTCAGGGCACAACTACGAGCAGTACTTC
CDR3 protein: CASSSGHNYEQYF
J gene: TRBJ2-7
D gene: NA
clone size: NA
V gene: TRBV11-1

CDR3 DNA: TGTGCCAGCAGTTCTGTCCAGGGTGGAACAGATACGCAGTATTTT
CDR3 protein: CASSSVQGGTDTQYF
J gene: TRBJ2-3
D gene: NA
clone size: NA
V gene: TRBV5-5

CDR3 DNA: TGTGCCTGGAGTCGGCTGGGGACTAGGAATATCCGGCCCTACAATGAGCAGTTCTTC
CDR3 protein: CAWSRLGTRNIRPYNEQFF
J gene: TRBJ2-1
D gene: TRBD2
clone size: NA
V gene: TRBV30

CDR3 DNA: TGTGCCAGCAGCGTAGTCTCGCAGGGGGAGTGCACCTTC
CDR3 protein: CASSVVSQGECTF
J gene: TRBJ1-2
D gene: TRBD1
clone size: NA
V gene: TRBV9

CDR3 DNA: TGTGCCAGCAGTTTGGGGACGGTTAGCAATCAGCCCCAGCATTTT
CDR3 protein: CASSLGTVSNQPQHF
J gene: TRBJ1-5
D gene: NA
clone size: NA
V gene: TRBV27

CDR3 DNA: TGCGCCAGCAGCTTGGACAGGGGAGGTAATGAAAAACTGTTTTTT
CDR3 protein: CASSLDRGGNEKLFF
J gene: TRBJ1-4
D gene: TRBD1
clone size: few
V gene: TRBV5-1

CDR3 DNA: TGTGCCAGCAAGAGGCAGGGGGCTATCTACGAGCAGTACTTC
CDR3 protein: CASKRQGAIYEQYF
J gene: TRBJ2-7
D gene: TRBD1
clone size: NA
V gene: TRBV2

CDR3 DNA: TGTGCCAGCAGTTCGGCCCGTTCTAGCACAGATACGCAGTATTTT
CDR3 protein: CASSSARSSTDTQYF
J gene: TRBJ2-3
D gene: NA
clone size: once
V gene: TRBV28

CDR3 DNA: TGTGCCAGCAGTTTAGAGCCTTGGTCACCCCTCCACTTT
CDR3 protein: CASSLEPWSPLHF
J gene: TRBJ1-6
D gene: NA
clone size: NA
V gene: TRBV28

CDR3 DNA: TGTGCCAGCAGTTACCTATCCCAGGGCTATGGCTACACCTTC
CDR3 protein: CASSYLSQGYGYTF
J gene: TRBJ1-2
D gene: NA
clone size: NA
V gene: TRBV6-5

CDR3 DNA: TGTGCCATCAGTTCCGACAGGGGGGACTACGAGCAGTACTTC
CDR3 protein: CAISSDRGDYEQYF
J gene: TRBJ2-7
D gene: TRBD1
clone size: NA
V gene: TRBV10-3

CDR3 DNA: TGCGCCAGCAGCTACCGGGACAGGAACACCGGGGAGCTGTTTTTT
CDR3 protein: CASSYRDRNTGELFF
J gene: TRBJ2-2
D gene: TRBD1
clone size: NA
V gene: TRBV4-1

CDR3 DNA: TGTGCCAGCAGTTATCCCGCCTCGAGCGGAGCCTACAATGAGCAGTTCTTC
CDR3 protein: CASSYPASSGAYNEQFF
J gene: TRBJ2-1
D gene: NA
clone size: NA
V gene: TRBV6-2/TRBV6-3

CDR3 DNA: TGTGCCAGCTCACCACGACGGGGTGAAGCTTTCTTT
CDR3 protein: CASSPRRGEAFF
J gene: TRBJ1-1
D gene: NA
clone size: NA
V gene: TRBV18

CDR3 DNA: TGTGCCAGCAGTTTAGGGGGTTCTACGCAGCAGTACTTC
CDR3 protein: CASSLGGSTQQYF
J gene: TRBJ2-7
D gene: NA
clone size: NA
V gene: TRBV7-9

CDR3 DNA: TGTGCCAGCAGCCCCGACCCCGGCCAGCCCCAGCATTTT
CDR3 protein: CASSPDPGQPQHF
J gene: TRBJ1-5
D gene: NA
clone size: NA
V gene: TRBV7-2

CDR3 DNA: TGTGCCAGCAGTTTATACGGCAGGGGTAATCAGCCCCAGCATTTT
CDR3 protein: CASSLYGRGNQPQHF
J gene: TRBJ1-5
D gene: NA
clone size: NA
V gene: TRBV28

CDR3 DNA: TGTGCCAGTAGTATCACATTGGGCAGCAGCCTGGACTACGAGCAGTACTTC
CDR3 protein: CASSITLGSSLDYEQYF
J gene: TRBJ2-7
D gene: NA
clone size: NA
V gene: TRBV19

CDR3 DNA: TGTGCCAGCAGCCAACCCTTGGGACTAGCGGAAGAGACCCAGTACTTC
CDR3 protein: CASSQPLGLAEETQYF
J gene: TRBJ2-5
D gene: TRBD2
clone size: NA
V gene: TRBV3-1/TRBV3-2

CDR3 DNA: TGTGCCAGCAGCGTTAGGGGGAGGGAGACCCAGTACTTC
CDR3 protein: CASSVRGRETQYF
J gene: TRBJ2-5
D gene: NA
clone size: NA
V gene: TRBV9

CDR3 DNA: TGTGCCAGCAGCTCCCTTCCGGGTTCGAACACCGGGGAGCTGTTTTTT
CDR3 protein: CASSSLPGSNTGELFF
J gene: TRBJ2-2
D gene: NA
clone size: NA
V gene: TRBV11-2

CDR3 DNA: TGTGCCAGCAGCGCGGAGACAGGCTACTTAAACTATGGCTACACCTTC
CDR3 protein: CASSAETGYLNYGYTF
J gene: TRBJ1-2
D gene: NA
clone size: NA
V gene: TRBV9

CDR3 DNA: TGTGCCAGCAGCCAAGCAGGCCTATACGTGGGTGAGCAGTACTTC
CDR3 protein: CASSQAGLYVGEQYF
J gene: TRBJ2-7
D gene: NA
clone size: NA
V gene: TRBV3-1/TRBV3-2

CDR3 DNA: TGTGCCACCAGTGATTCGGCGGTCCCTTATGGCTACACCTTC
CDR3 protein: CATSDSAVPYGYTF
J gene: TRBJ1-2
D gene: NA
clone size: NA
V gene: TRBV24-1

CDR3 DNA: TGTGCCAGCAGTCCGCCGGGCGGGAAACGTTACGAGCAGTACTTC
CDR3 protein: CASSPPGGKRYEQYF
J gene: TRBJ2-7
D gene: NA
clone size: NA
V gene: TRBV28

CDR3 DNA: TGTGCCAGCAGCCGAGGGGCAGACCAAGAGACCCAGTACTTC
CDR3 protein: CASSRGADQETQYF
J gene: TRBJ2-5
D gene: NA
clone size: NA
V gene: TRBV7-9

CDR3 DNA: TGTGCCAGCAGTTTATCTCTCTTGAACACTGAAGCTTTCTTT
CDR3 protein: CASSLSLLNTEAFF
J gene: TRBJ1-1
D gene: NA
clone size: NA
V gene: TRBV27

CDR3 DNA: TGTGCCAGTAATAAGGGGGCGGCCGGGGAGCTGTTTTTT
CDR3 protein: CASNKGAAGELFF
J gene: TRBJ2-2
D gene: TRBD1
clone size: NA
V gene: TRBV6-5

CDR3 DNA: TGTGCCGCGGACAGCGCCTACGAGCAGTACTTC
CDR3 protein: CAADSAYEQYF
J gene: TRBJ2-7
D gene: NA
clone size: NA
V gene: TRBV30

CDR3 DNA: TGCGCCAGCAGCTTGAAATTGACTGCGAACACTGAAGCTTTCTTT
CDR3 protein: CASSLKLTANTEAFF
J gene: TRBJ1-1
D gene: NA
clone size: NA
V gene: TRBV5-1

CDR3 DNA: TGTGCCAGCAGCTCAGCGGGGTTCGGCCAAGAGACCCAGTACTTC
CDR3 protein: CASSSAGFGQETQYF
J gene: TRBJ2-5
D gene: TRBD2
clone size: NA
V gene: TRBV3-1/TRBV3-2

CDR3 DNA: TGTGCCAGCAGCTTGCTGACTAGCGGGAGTAGCACCGGGGAGCTGTTTTTT
CDR3 protein: CASSLLTSGSSTGELFF
J gene: TRBJ2-2
D gene: TRBD2
clone size: NA
V gene: TRBV11-2

CDR3 DNA: TGTGCCAGCAGTTCGACTAGGACTAGCGGGAACCATGAGCAGTTCTTC
CDR3 protein: CASSSTRTSGNHEQFF
J gene: TRBJ2-1
D gene: TRBD2
clone size: NA
V gene: TRBV27

CDR3 DNA: TGTGCCAGCAGTTTATACTGGACGGACTTTAGCAATCAGCCCCAGCATTTT
CDR3 protein: CASSLYWTDFSNQPQHF
J gene: TRBJ1-5
D gene: NA
clone size: NA
V gene: TRBV27

CDR3 DNA: TGTGCCAGCAGCCACGGTCGGGGCCCCAATGAGCAGTTCTTC
CDR3 protein: CASSHGRGPNEQFF
J gene: TRBJ2-1
D gene: NA
clone size: NA
V gene: TRBV11-2

CDR3 DNA: TGTGCCAGCACCCAAACAAGGGGCGGATCCTACGAGCAGTACTTC
CDR3 protein: CASTQTRGGSYEQYF
J gene: TRBJ2-7
D gene: NA
clone size: NA
V gene: TRBV5-6

CDR3 DNA: TGTGCCAGCAGCTTAAACTCCTACGAGCAGTACTTC
CDR3 protein: CASSLNSYEQYF
J gene: TRBJ2-7
D gene: NA
clone size: once
V gene: TRBV27

CDR3 DNA: TGTGCCATCTGGGCAGGGCCCTACAATGAGCAGTTCTTC
CDR3 protein: CAIWAGPYNEQFF
J gene: TRBJ2-1
D gene: NA
clone size: NA
V gene: TRBV10-3

CDR3 DNA: TGTGCCAGCAGCTTCAGGGGAACCTACTACAATGAGCAGTTCTTC
CDR3 protein: CASSFRGTYYNEQFF
J gene: TRBJ2-1
D gene: NA
clone size: NA
V gene: TRBV7-2

CDR3 DNA: TGCGCCAGCAGCCGTGCCGGGACAGAGGCCCACGAGCAGTACTTC
CDR3 protein: CASSRAGTEAHEQYF
J gene: TRBJ2-7
D gene: TRBD1
clone size: NA
V gene: TRBV5-1

CDR3 DNA: TGTGCCAGCAGCCCGAGCGGGAGGGCTTCCTACAATGAGCAGTTCTTC
CDR3 protein: CASSPSGRASYNEQFF
J gene: TRBJ2-1
D gene: TRBD2
clone size: NA
V gene: TRBV7-9

CDR3 DNA: TGTGCCAGCGGTCCAGGTCCTTTCTCCTACAATGAGCAGTTCTTC
CDR3 protein: CASGPGPFSYNEQFF
J gene: TRBJ2-1
D gene: NA
clone size: NA
V gene: TRBV9

CDR3 DNA: TGTGCCAGCAGTTTAAGGTCGATGGCTATAACCGGAAACACCATATATTTT
CDR3 protein: CASSLRSMAITGNTIYF
J gene: TRBJ1-3
D gene: NA
clone size: NA
V gene: TRBV28

CDR3 DNA: TGTGCCTGGAGTAACAGGGTGAGCAATCAGCCCCAGCATTTT
CDR3 protein: CAWSNRVSNQPQHF
J gene: TRBJ1-5
D gene: NA
clone size: NA
V gene: TRBV30

CDR3 DNA: TGTGCCAGCAGTCGTGAATGGGGGGCGCTTCAGCCCCAGCATTTT
CDR3 protein: CASSREWGALQPQHF
J gene: TRBJ1-5
D gene: NA
clone size: few
V gene: TRBV28

CDR3 DNA: TGTGCCAGCAGCTTTTCCTCCCCGGGCGGTATCGACGAGCAGTACTTC
CDR3 protein: CASSFSSPGGIDEQYF
J gene: TRBJ2-7
D gene: NA
clone size: NA
V gene: TRBV7-9

CDR3 DNA: TGTGCCACCAGCAGTGACAGGGGGAACACTGAAGCTTTCTTT
CDR3 protein: CATSSDRGNTEAFF
J gene: TRBJ1-1
D gene: TRBD1
clone size: NA
V gene: TRBV15

CDR3 DNA: TGTGCCTGGATATGGACAGGGGGCTTAGCTTTCTTT
CDR3 protein: CAWIWTGGLAFF
J gene: TRBJ1-1
D gene: TRBD1
clone size: once
V gene: TRBV30

CDR3 DNA: TGTGCCAGCAGCTTTCCCGCGAGGGATTCACCCCTCCACTTT
CDR3 protein: CASSFPARDSPLHF
J gene: TRBJ1-6
D gene: NA
clone size: NA
V gene: TRBV5-6

CDR3 DNA: TGCGCCAGCAGGAACTACTACAATGAGCAGTTCTTC
CDR3 protein: CASRNYYNEQFF
J gene: TRBJ2-1
D gene: NA
clone size: once
V gene: TRBV10-2

CDR3 DNA: TGTGCCAGCTCACTCGGGGATTCCGAGCAGTACTTC
CDR3 protein: CASSLGDSEQYF
J gene: TRBJ2-7
D gene: NA
clone size: NA
V gene: TRBV18